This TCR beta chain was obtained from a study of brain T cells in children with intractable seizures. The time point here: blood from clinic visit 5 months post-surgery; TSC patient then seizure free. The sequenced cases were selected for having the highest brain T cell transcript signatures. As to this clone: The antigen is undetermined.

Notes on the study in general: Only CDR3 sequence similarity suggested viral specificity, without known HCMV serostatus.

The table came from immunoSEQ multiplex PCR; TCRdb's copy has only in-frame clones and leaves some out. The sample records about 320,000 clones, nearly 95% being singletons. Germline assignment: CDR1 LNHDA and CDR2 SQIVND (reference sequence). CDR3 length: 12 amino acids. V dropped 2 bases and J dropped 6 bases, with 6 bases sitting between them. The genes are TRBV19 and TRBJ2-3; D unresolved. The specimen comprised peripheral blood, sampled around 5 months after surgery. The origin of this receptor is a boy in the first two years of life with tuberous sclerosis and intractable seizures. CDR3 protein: CASSIRWDTQYF. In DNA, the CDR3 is TGTGCCAGTAGTATACGCTGGGATACGCAGTATTTT.